What follows describes a single T cell receptor (beta chain). Its antigen is currently unknown. The V and J ends lost 2 bases and 5 bases respectively, with 9 bases between them. The CDR3 has 13 amino acids. CDR1 and CDR2 from the germline V gene are SGHTA and FQGTGA. This entry comes from a study of shared clonotypes between healthy human individuals. Overall study findings and caveats: Sequencing of the sorted subsets was shown by rarefaction to be incomplete despite large depth. Blood was the sole source, and tissue repertoires probably differ.

In the sorted-subset replicate PCRs, 200 ng DNA, tens of thousands of T cell genomes, was used. The repertoire was sequenced with immunoSEQ multiplex PCR; TCRdb's copy has only in-frame clones and lacks some. Here the sample spans 2 million to 2.5 million clones, approximately 96% being singletons. The gene calls are TRBV7-3 and TRBJ1-1; D is possibly TRBD1 (5 bases). The clonotype originates from a man aged 18 to 29 in good health. Sequenced input: naive CD4+ T cells sorted from blood. The sample's subset: CD45RA+ positively selected. In DNA form, the CDR3 reads TGTGCCAGCAGCTTAGATGGGGGAACTGAAGCTTTCTTT. Translation gives CASSLDGGTEAFF.